This T cell receptor (beta chain) was sequenced during a study of blood T cell repertoires in COVID-19. V lost 5 bases, J lost 5 bases, and 16 bases lay in between. Germline values: CDR1 SGHRS, CDR2 YFSETQ. The CDR3 loop spans 14 amino acids. Authors' methods: Reference gene primers were amplified, and this amplification served to estimate nucleated cell counts. Libraries were prepared by immunoSEQ multiplex PCR; TCRdb keeps only in-frame clonotypes and omits some of them. Clone size and the V and J calls come from that table; the DNA yielded D and trimming. The sample shows 250,000 to 300,000 clones, approximately 90% of them seen only once.

This receptor was identified in a woman aged 30 to 39 who had recovered from COVID-19. The chain has TRBV5-1 and TRBJ2-5; D may be TRBD2 (7 bases). Sequenced input: peripheral blood. The CDR3 here is CASSSQGRGETQYF. The CDR3 DNA reads as TGCGCCAGCAGTTCGCAGGGGAGGGGGGAGACCCAGTACTTC.